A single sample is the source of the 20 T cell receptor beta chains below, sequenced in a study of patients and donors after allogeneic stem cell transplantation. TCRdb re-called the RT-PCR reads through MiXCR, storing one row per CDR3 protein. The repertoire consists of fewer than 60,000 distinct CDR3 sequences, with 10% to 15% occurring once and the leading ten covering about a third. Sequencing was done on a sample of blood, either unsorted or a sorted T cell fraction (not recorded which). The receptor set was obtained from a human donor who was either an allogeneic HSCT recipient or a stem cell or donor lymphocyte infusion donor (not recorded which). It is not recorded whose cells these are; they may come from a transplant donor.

CDR3 nucleotide sequence: TGTGCCAGCAGCCAAGTAGAAGGTGGAGCAGATACGCAGTATTTT. Its protein is CASSQVEGGADTQYF. V gene TRBV3-1 combines with J gene TRBJ2-3; D unresolved. The germline CDR1 and CDR2 sequences are LGHDT and YNNKEL (reference sequence). The V end lost 1 base, the J end lost 4 bases, and 12 bases lay between the germline ends. The CDR3 sequence is 15 residues long.

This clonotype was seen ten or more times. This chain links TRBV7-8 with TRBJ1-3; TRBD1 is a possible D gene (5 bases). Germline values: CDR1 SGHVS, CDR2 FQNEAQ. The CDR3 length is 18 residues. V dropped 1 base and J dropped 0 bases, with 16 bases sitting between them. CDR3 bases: TGTGCCAGCAGCTTAGAGATCGGGGGACCCGACTCTGGAAACACCATATATTTT. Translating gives CASSLEIGGPDSGNTIYF.

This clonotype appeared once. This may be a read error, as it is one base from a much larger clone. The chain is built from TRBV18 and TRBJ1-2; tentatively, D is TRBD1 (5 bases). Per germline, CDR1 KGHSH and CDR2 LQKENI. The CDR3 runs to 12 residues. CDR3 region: CASSPRGDGCTF. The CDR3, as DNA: TGTGCCAGCTCACCTAGAGGGGATGGCTGCACCTTC.

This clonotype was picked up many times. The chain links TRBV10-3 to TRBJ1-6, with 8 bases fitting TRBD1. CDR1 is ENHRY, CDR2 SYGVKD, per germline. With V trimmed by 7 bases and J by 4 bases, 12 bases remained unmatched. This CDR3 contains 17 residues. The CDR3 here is CAITPDPGQGYNSPLHF. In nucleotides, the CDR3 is TGTGCCATCACTCCTGACCCTGGACAGGGTTATAATTCACCCCTCCACTTT.

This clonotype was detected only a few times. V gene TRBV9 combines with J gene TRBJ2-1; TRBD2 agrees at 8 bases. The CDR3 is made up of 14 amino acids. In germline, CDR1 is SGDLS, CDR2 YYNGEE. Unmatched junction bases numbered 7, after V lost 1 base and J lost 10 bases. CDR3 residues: CASSVLDIAGEQFF. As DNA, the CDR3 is TGTGCCAGCAGCGTATTAGATATAGCGGGAGAGCAGTTCTTC. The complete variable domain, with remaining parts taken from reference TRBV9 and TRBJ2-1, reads DSGVTQTPKHLITATGQRVTLRCSPRSGDLSVYWYQQSLDQGLQFLIQYYNGEERAKGNILERFSAQQFPDLHSELNLSSLELGDSALYFCASSVLDIAGEQFFGPGTRLTVL.

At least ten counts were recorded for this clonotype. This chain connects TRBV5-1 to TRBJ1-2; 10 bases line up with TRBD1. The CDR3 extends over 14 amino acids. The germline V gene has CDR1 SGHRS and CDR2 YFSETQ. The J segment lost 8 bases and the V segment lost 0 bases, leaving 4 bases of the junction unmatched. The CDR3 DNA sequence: TGCGCCAGCAGCTTGGGACAGGGGGCTGGAGGCTACACCTTC. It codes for CASSLGQGAGGYTF.

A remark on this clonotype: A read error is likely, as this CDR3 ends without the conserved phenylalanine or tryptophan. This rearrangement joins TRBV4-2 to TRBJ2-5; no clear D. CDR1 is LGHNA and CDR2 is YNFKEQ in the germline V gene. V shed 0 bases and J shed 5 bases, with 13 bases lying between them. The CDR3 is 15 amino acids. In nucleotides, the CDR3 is TGTGCCAGCAGCCAAGAGGTCCAGGTCTGGGAGACCCAGTACCTC. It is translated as CASSQEVQVWETQYL.

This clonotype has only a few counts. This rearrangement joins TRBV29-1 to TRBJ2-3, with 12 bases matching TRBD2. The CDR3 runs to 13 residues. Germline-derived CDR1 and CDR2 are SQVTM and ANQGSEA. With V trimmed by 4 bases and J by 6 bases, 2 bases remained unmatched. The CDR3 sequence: CSVASGRVDTQYF. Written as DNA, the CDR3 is TGCAGCGTTGCTAGCGGGAGGGTTGATACGCAGTATTTT.

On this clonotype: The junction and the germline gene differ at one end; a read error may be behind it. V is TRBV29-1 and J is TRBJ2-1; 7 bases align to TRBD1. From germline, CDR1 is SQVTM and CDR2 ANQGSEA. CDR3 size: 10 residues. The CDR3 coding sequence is TGCAGTTTGGTAGGGGGCCCTAGGGTCTTC. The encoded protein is CSLVGGPRVF.

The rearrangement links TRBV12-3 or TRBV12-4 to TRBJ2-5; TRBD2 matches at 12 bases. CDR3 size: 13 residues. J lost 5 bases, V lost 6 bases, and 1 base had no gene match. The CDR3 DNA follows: TGTGCCAGCAGCGGACTAGCGGGGGAGACCCAGTACTTC. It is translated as CASSGLAGETQYF.

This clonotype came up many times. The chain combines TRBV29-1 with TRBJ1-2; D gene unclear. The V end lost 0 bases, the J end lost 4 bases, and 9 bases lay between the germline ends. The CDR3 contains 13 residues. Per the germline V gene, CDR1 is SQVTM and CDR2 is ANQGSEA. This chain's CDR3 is CSVEEHELYGYTF. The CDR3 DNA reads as TGCAGCGTTGAAGAACACGAACTCTATGGCTACACCTTC.

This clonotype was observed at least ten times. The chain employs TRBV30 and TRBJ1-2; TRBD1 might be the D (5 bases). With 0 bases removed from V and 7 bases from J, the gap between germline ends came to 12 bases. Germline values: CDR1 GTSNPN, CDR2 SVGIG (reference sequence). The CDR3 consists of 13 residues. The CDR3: CAWSVWQGRGYTF. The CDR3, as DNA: TGTGCCTGGAGTGTTTGGCAGGGCCGTGGCTACACCTTC.

The CDR3 spells CRAGSTYEQYF. As DNA, the CDR3 is TGCAGAGCCGGGAGTACCTACGAGCAGTACTTC. The chain links TRBV20-1 to TRBJ2-7, with D possibly matching TRBD2 (6 bases). This CDR3 comprises 11 residues. Germline V gene data show CDR1 as DFQATT and CDR2 as SNEGSKA (reference sequence).

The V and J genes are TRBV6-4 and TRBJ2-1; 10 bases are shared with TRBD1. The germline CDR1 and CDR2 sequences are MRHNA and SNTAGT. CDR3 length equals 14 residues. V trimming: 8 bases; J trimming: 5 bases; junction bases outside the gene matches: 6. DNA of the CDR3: TGTGCCAGCTCAAGGACAGGGGGAGACAATGAGCAGTTCTTC. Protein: CASSRTGGDNEQFF.

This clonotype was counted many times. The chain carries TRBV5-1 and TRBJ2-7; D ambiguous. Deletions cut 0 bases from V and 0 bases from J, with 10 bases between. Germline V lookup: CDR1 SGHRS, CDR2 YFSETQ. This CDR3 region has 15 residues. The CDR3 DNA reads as TGCGCCAGCAGCTTGGGGGTGGCTCCCTCCTACGAGCAGTACTTC. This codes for CASSLGVAPSYEQYF.

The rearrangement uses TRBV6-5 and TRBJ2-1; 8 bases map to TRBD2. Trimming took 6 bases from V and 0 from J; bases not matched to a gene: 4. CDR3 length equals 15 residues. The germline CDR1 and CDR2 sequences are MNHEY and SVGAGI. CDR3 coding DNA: TGTGCCAGCAGGCGAACTAGCGGCTCCTACAATGAGCAGTTCTTC. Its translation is CASRRTSGSYNEQFF.

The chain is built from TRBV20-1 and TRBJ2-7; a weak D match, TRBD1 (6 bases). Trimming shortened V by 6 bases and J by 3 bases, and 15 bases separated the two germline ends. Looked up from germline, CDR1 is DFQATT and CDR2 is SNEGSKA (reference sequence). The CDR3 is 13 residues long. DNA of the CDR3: TGCAGTGCCACCGGGACACGGAGCTACGAGCAGTACTTC. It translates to CSATGTRSYEQYF.

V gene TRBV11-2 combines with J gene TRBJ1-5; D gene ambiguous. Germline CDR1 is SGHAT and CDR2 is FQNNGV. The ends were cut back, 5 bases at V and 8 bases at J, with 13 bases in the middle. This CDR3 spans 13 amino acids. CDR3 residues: CASSPRGLEPQHF. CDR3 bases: TGTGCCAGCAGCCCACGCGGGTTGGAGCCCCAGCATTTT.

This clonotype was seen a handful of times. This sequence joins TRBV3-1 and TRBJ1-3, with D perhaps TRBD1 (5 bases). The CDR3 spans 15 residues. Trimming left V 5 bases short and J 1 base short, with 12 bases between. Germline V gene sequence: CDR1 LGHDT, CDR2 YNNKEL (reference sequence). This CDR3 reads CASSDLGLSGNTIYF. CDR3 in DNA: TGTGCCAGCAGCGACCTGGGGCTATCTGGAAACACCATATATTTT.

This CDR3 reads CASSLAGQGWSYNEQFF. CDR3 sequence (DNA): TGTGCCAGCAGTCTAGCGGGACAAGGATGGTCCTACAATGAGCAGTTCTTC. J is TRBJ2-1 and V is TRBV28, with 9 nucleotides matching TRBD2. The CDR3 is made up of 17 amino acids. The junction had 9 bases not matched to a gene; V was cut back by 5 bases and J by 1 base. The V gene's germline CDR1 is MDHEN and CDR2 SYDVKM. The full variable domain, its missing parts supplied by reference TRBV28 and TRBJ2-1, is DVKVTQSSRYLVKRTGEKVFLECVQDMDHENMFWYRQDPGLGLRLIYFSYDVKMKEKGDIPEGYSVSREKKERFSLILESASTNQTSMYLCASSLAGQGWSYNEQFFGPGTRLTVL.